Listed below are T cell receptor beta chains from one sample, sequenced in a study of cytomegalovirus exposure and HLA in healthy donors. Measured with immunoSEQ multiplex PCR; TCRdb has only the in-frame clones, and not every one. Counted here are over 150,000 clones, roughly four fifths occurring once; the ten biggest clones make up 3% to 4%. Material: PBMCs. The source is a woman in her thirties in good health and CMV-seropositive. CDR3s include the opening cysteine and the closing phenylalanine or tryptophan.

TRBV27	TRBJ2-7	CASSFQGTSWEQYF
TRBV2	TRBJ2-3	CASSLRSGTSTDTQYF
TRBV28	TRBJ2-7	CASTFDSGGDYEQYF
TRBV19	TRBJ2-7	CASSATGVSYEQYF
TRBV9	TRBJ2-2	CASFDRVGELFF
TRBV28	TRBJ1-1	CASSLRVTGANAEAFF
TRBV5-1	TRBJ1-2	CASSSTGDYGYTF
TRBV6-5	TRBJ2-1	CASSSRLAGSYNEQFF
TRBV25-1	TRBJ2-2	CASSPHRGAAGELFF
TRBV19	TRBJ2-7	CASSIRDSSEQYF
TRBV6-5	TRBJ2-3	CASSPGLQGGDTQYF
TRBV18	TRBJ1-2	CASSIRQALYGYTF
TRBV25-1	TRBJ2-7	CASTFGTGVGEQYF
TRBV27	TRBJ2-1	CASSPTGNEQFF
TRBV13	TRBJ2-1	CASSAGLAGNNEQFF
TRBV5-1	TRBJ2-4	CASSLMVAGLGAKNIQYF
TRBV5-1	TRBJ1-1	CASSLGGGRNTEAFF
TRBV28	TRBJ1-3	CASSLGSRSGNTIYF
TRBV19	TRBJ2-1	CASSQQGVYEQFF
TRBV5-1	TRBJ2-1	CASSLAPGSNEQFF